The next 11 T cell receptor beta chains were all read from a single sample in a study of draining lymph node invasion in breast cancer. Using its own MiXCR run on the bulk RNA-seq reads, TCRdb lists one record per CDR3 protein. This repertoire shows about 2,500 distinct CDR3 sequences, 64% found once; its top ten account for around 2.9%. Sorting for CD4+ CD45RA- CD25high cells yielded memory regulatory T cells. The sample comprised sorted memory Tregs from a lymph node. The receptors stem from a female donor with luminal breast cancer.

This chain uses TRBV5-1 with TRBJ2-1, with D maybe TRBD1 (6 bases). The V end lost 4 bases, the J end lost 1 base, and 12 bases lay between the germline ends. CDR1 is SGHRS, CDR2 YFSETQ, per germline. The CDR3 loop spans 15 amino acids. For the CDR3, the DNA is TGCGCCAGCAGCATAGGACAGTCTTCCTACAATGAGCAGTTCTTC. This translates into CASSIGQSSYNEQFF.

A few counts support this clonotype. This chain uses TRBV12-3 or TRBV12-4 with TRBJ2-1, with 10 bases matching TRBD1. This CDR3 has 17 amino acids. The J segment lost 5 bases and the V segment lost 5 bases, leaving 12 bases of the junction unmatched. For the CDR3, the DNA is TGTGCCAGCAGTCACCCAGGGGGACAGGGGCTTGACAATGAGCAGTTCTTC. It is translated as CASSHPGGQGLDNEQFF.

CDR3 in amino acids: CASSVGLDHEQFF. DNA of the CDR3: TGTGCCAGCAGCGTAGGACTAGACCATGAGCAGTTCTTC. J is TRBJ2-1 and V is TRBV9; the D gene is possibly TRBD2 (6 bases). V was cut by 0 bases and J by 8 bases, with 9 bases left in between. Germline CDR1 SGDLS, CDR2 YYNGEE. The CDR3 extends over 13 amino acids.

This clonotype showed up just a few times. The rearrangement joins TRBV2 to TRBJ1-5; TRBD1 agrees at 11 bases. There are 14 residues in the CDR3. Unmatched junction bases numbered 3, after V lost 5 bases and J lost 6 bases. Germline CDR1 and CDR2: SNHLY and FYNNEI. For the CDR3, the DNA is TGTGCCAGCAGTAGGACAGGGGGCAGTCAGCCCCAGCATTTT. Translated: CASSRTGGSQPQHF.

This chain links TRBV29-1 with TRBJ1-2; 8 bases line up with TRBD1. The V and J ends lost 4 bases and 7 bases, in that order; junction bases with no gene match: 2. From germline, CDR1 is SQVTM and CDR2 ANQGSEA. This CDR3 has 11 residues. CDR3 loop: CSVGTGLGYTF. Written as DNA, the CDR3 is TGCAGCGTTGGGACAGGGCTTGGCTACACCTTC.

This clonotype was seen only once. The chain joins TRBV28 to TRBJ2-5; the match to TRBD1 covers 7 bases. The CDR3 consists of 12 residues. The trim removed 6 bases at V and 5 bases at J, leaving 3 bases unmatched. Germline CDR1 and CDR2: MDHEN and SYDVKM. The chain's CDR3 is CASSTGVETQYF. The CDR3 DNA reads as TGTGCCAGCAGCACAGGGGTGGAGACCCAGTACTTC.

V gene TRBV12-3 or TRBV12-4 combines with J gene TRBJ1-2; 9 positions match TRBD1. This CDR3 contains 15 residues. Germline trimming cut 0 bases from V and 7 bases from J; bases unmatched to any gene: 6. The DNA for the CDR3 is TGTGCCAGCAGTTTAGCGCCACAGGGGGCGGGTGGCTACACCTTC. Translating it yields CASSLAPQGAGGYTF.

This clonotype turned up a few times. This chain joins TRBV5-1 and TRBJ1-1; TRBD1 matches at 12 bases. Germline V gives CDR1 SGHRS, CDR2 YFSETQ. The CDR3 totals 18 residues. V was pared by 5 bases and J by 0 bases, with 11 bases of the junction left unmatched. For the CDR3, the DNA is TGCGCCAGCAGACTTATTCCGGGACAGGGGGCCTTGAACACTGAAGCTTTCTTT. Translating it yields CASRLIPGQGALNTEAFF. Using reference TRBV5-1 and TRBJ1-1 for the parts outside the CDR3, the full variable domain is KAGVTQTPRYLIKTRGQQVTLSCSPISGHRSVSWYQQTPGQGLQFLFEYFSETQRNKGNFPGRFSGRQFSNSRSEMNVSTLELGDSALYLCASRLIPGQGALNTEAFFGQGTRLTVV.

This clonotype was seen a few times. The chain is built from TRBV7-9 and TRBJ1-2; D is ambiguous. V was shortened by 5 bases and J by 8 bases, with 18 bases between the two germline ends. The length of the CDR3 is 14 residues. Germline assignment: CDR1 SEHNR and CDR2 FQNEAQ (reference sequence). This CDR3 is CASSPETVVSGYTF. DNA of the CDR3: TGTGCCAGCAGCCCCGAAACGGTAGTAAGCGGCTACACCTTC.

The chain is built from TRBV12-3 or TRBV12-4 and TRBJ1-5; TRBD1 is a possible D gene (6 bases). Trimming removed 5 bases from V and 6 bases from J, with 14 bases in between. The CDR3 has 14 residues. The CDR3 DNA sequence: TGTGCCAGCAGTCCGACAGGTCAGGGTCAGCCCCAGCATTTT. Encoded protein: CASSPTGQGQPQHF.

The chain employs TRBV2 and TRBJ1-5, with D perhaps TRBD1 (6 bases). V was clipped by 9 bases and J by 6 bases, with 18 bases between them. Germline assignment: CDR1 SNHLY and CDR2 FYNNEI. CDR3 length: 14 residues. CDR3 coding DNA: TGTGCCAGTAGTAGAGGGGGGCCCGGTCAGCCCCAGCATTTT. This codes for CASSRGGPGQPQHF.